This record concerns one T cell receptor (beta chain) sequence. This specimen comes from a study of blood T cell repertoires in COVID-19. About the study: The United States, Italy and Spain supplied acute and convalescent COVID-19 samples. T cells, B-cell-depleted T cells, or PBMCs supplied cDNA or gDNA.

The CDR3 is 13 residues long. V lost 6 bases and J 4 bases, leaving 9 bases between the germline ends. CDR1 and CDR2 (germline): MGHRA, YSYEKL. In the original workflow: Estimated nucleated cell counts came from reference gene primer amplification. The assay was immunoSEQ multiplex PCR, and TCRdb's table has in-frame clones only and misses some. The DNA was the basis for D and trimming; V, J and clone size are from that table. The data contain roughly 220,000 clones, 75% to 90% of them singletons. This TCR was sampled from a woman aged 18 to 35 in a cohort exposed to, infected with or recovered from COVID-19 (not recorded which). Sequencing used PBMCs or T cells enriched from blood (not recorded which). The V and J genes are TRBV4-1 and TRBJ2-2; weak D call: TRBD1 (5 bases). CDR3 coding DNA: TGCGCCAGCAGGAAAACAGGCACCGGGGAGCTGTTTTTT. Translated, it gives CASRKTGTGELFF.